These 11 T cell receptor beta chains came from one sample sequenced in a study of technical replicates of blood from a few donors (dated by TCRdb to between 2016 and 2019). Library method: the immunoSEQ multiplex PCR assay. Not all clones reach the TCRdb copy of this immuneACCESS table, which keeps in-frame sequences only. Checked studies attribute under half of the gap to unresolved V genes and leave the rest unexplained. The sample table shows about 97,000 clones, and about 95% are seen once. Clones ranked in the top ten supply less than 0.35% of the sample. The material sequenced was T cells isolated from PBMCs. Every receptor here comes from a human donor in good health.

The chain joins TRBV7-2 to TRBJ2-5; 9 nucleotides line up with TRBD2. The CDR3 runs to 15 residues. CDR1 SGHTA and CDR2 FQGNSA come from the germline V gene. V lost 1 base, J lost 3 bases, and 3 bases stayed unmatched. In DNA, the CDR3 is TGTGCCAGCAGCTTAGTGGCTAGCGGGGAAGAGACCCAGTACTTC. This gives the protein CASSLVASGEETQYF. The whole variable domain, filled in from reference TRBV7-2 and TRBJ2-5, reads GAGVSQSPSNKVTEKGKDVELRCDPISGHTALYWYRQSLGQGLEFLIYFQGNSAPDKSGLPSDRFSAERTGGSVSTLTIQRTQQEDSAVYLCASSLVASGEETQYFGPGTRLLVL.

This chain joins TRBV5-1 and TRBJ1-4; maybe TRBD1 (6 bases). The CDR3 totals 15 residues. V was clipped by 5 bases and J by 0 bases, with 11 bases between them. CDR1 and CDR2 from the germline V gene are SGHRS and YFSETQ. CDR3 DNA: TGCGCCAGCAGGGTACAGGGCACAACTAATGAAAAACTGTTTTTT. It is translated as CASRVQGTTNEKLFF.

A single count supports this clone. CDR3 nucleotides: TGCGCCAGCAGCCAAGCCTACCGGAACACCATATATTTT. It specifies CASSQAYRNTIYF. The rearrangement uses TRBV4-3 and TRBJ1-3; D ambiguous. V lost 1 base and J lost 7, with 8 bases in between. Germline loops: CDR1 LGHNA, CDR2 YSLEER. The CDR3 consists of 13 residues.

The chain links TRBV9 to TRBJ2-2; maybe TRBD2 (5 bases). V was shortened by 7 bases and J by 4 bases, with 29 bases between the two germline ends. Germline V CDR1 and CDR2: SGDLS, YYNGEE. The length of the CDR3 is 19 residues. The CDR3 bases are TGTGCCAGCGGGCTACTAGTAAGTAAGCCTGGTTTGTCCACCGGGGAGCTGTTTTTT. This translates into CASGLLVSKPGLSTGELFF.

The CDR3 sequence is CASSVGLAGGQETQYF. CDR3 DNA: TGTGCCAGCAGCGTTGGACTAGCGGGAGGGCAAGAGACCCAGTACTTC. V is TRBV9 and J is TRBJ2-5; 15 nucleotides align to TRBD2. CDR3 length: 16 residues. In germline, CDR1 is SGDLS, CDR2 YYNGEE. V lost 2 bases to trimming and J lost 2 bases; unmatched junction nucleotides: 1.

The chain is built from TRBV2 and TRBJ2-5; 7 bases are a match to TRBD2. The CDR3 extends over 15 amino acids. Trimming at V came to 4 bases and at J to 3 bases, leaving 8 bases not matched to a gene. CDR1 is SNHLY and CDR2 is FYNNEI in the germline V gene. CDR3 in DNA: TGTGCCAGCAGTGGGAGTAGCGGGCCTAAAGAGACCCAGTACTTC. Its translation is CASSGSSGPKETQYF.

This clone was recorded once. The chain is built from TRBV6-4 and TRBJ2-7, with 8 bases fitting TRBD2. The V segment lost 4 bases and the J segment 0 bases; nucleotides outside the gene matches: 5. Germline V gene sequence: CDR1 MRHNA, CDR2 SNTAGT. The CDR3 sequence is 15 residues long. This CDR3 reads CASSVIAGSSYEQYF. The CDR3 region has the DNA TGTGCCAGCAGTGTTATAGCGGGAAGCTCCTACGAGCAGTACTTC.

The chain recombines TRBV4-3 with TRBJ1-5; unclear D gene. CDR3 length equals 17 residues. Trimming left V 1 base short and J 1 base short, with 14 bases between. Germline CDR1 and CDR2: LGHNA and YSLEER. The CDR3: CASSQGRTAGSNQPQHF. The CDR3 DNA sequence: TGCGCCAGCAGCCAAGGTCGGACCGCGGGCAGCAATCAGCCCCAGCATTTT.

V usage is TRBV20-1 and J usage is TRBJ2-5; a weak D match, TRBD1 (5 bases). The length of the CDR3 is 11 residues. Germline V CDR1 and CDR2: DFQATT, SNEGSKA (reference sequence). Trimming stripped 6 bases from V and 5 bases from J, with 10 bases between. CDR3 DNA sequence: TGCAGTGCCGCCCAGGGCGAGACCCAGTACTTC. As protein: CSAAQGETQYF.

The V gene is TRBV7-8, the J gene TRBJ2-2; 8 nucleotides match TRBD2. J lost 4 bases, V lost 4 bases, and 23 bases had no gene match. This CDR3 comprises 21 residues. Germline V lookup: CDR1 SGHVS, CDR2 FQNEAQ. This CDR3 is CASSSRAGTETLGGGTGELFF. The DNA for the CDR3 is TGTGCCAGCAGCTCCCGTGCCGGGACCGAGACGCTCGGGGGGGGCACCGGGGAGCTGTTTTTT.

V is TRBV30 and J is TRBJ1-1; no clear D gene. Trimming left V 1 base short and J 3 bases short, with 9 bases between. The CDR3 contains 13 residues. Germline CDR1 reads GTSNPN; CDR2 reads SVGIG (reference sequence). The CDR3 loop is CAWSDRGDTEAFF. In DNA form, the CDR3 reads TGTGCCTGGAGTGATCGGGGAGACACTGAAGCTTTCTTT. The whole variable domain, remainder taken from reference TRBV30 and TRBJ1-1, is SQTIHQWPATLVQPVGSPLSLECTVEGTSNPNLYWYRQAAGRGLQLLFYSVGIGQISSEVPQNLSASRPQDRQFILSSKKLLLSDSGFYLCAWSDRGDTEAFFGQGTRLTVV.